The TCR beta chain described here comes from a study of metastatic and nonmetastatic thyroid tumors. All patients were treatment-naive before thyroid surgery. The sample holds many counts of this clone. V was pared by 4 bases and J by 3 bases, with 8 bases of the junction left unmatched. The CDR3 is 18 amino acids. Germline V CDR1 and CDR2: KGHDR, SFDVKD. TCRdb reanalyzed the PCR reads with MiXCR. This sample has 25,000 to 30,000 clones, with over 20% found just once. The rearrangement joins TRBV24-1 to TRBJ2-2; TRBD1 matches 12 bases. This TCR was sampled from a female donor with papillary thyroid cancer or a benign thyroid nodule (not recorded which). Some clones in this sample may be carry-over from other donors' samples. The sample was blood. The CDR3 nucleotides read TGTGCCACCAGTGACCCCGGGACAGGGGGCTTCTACACCGGGGAGCTGTTTTTT. Its protein product is CATSDPGTGGFYTGELFF.